These T cell receptor beta chains were read from a single sample in a study of shared clonotypes between healthy human individuals. Clones were sequenced by immunoSEQ multiplex PCR, and TCRdb holds only the in-frame ones, with some missing. The repertoire holds 2 million to 2.5 million clones, with just under 95% as singletons. Sequencing input: naive CD4+ T cells from PBMCs. These receptors originate from a man between 18 and 35 years old in good health. Some clones in this sample may be carry-over from other donors' samples. Both conserved end residues are part of each CDR3.

j_call v_call cdr3_aa
TRBJ2-5 TRBV2 CASSGNTGKETQYF
TRBJ1-2 TRBV11-2 CASSREAGGQGYGYTF
TRBJ1-1 TRBV18 CASSPRAWSYNTEAFF
TRBJ1-2 TRBV15 CATSRGTHPEGYTF
TRBJ2-2 TRBV28 CASSLFRANTGELFF
TRBJ2-5 TRBV6-1 CASINPPVAQYF
TRBJ1-2 TRBV19 CASIGQGYGYTF
TRBJ1-1 TRBV4-1 CASSQEWSAGGTDKSSTEAFF
TRBJ1-1 TRBV5-8 CASSLVRAFEAFF
TRBJ1-2 TRBV6-5 CASSSEGGYTF
TRBJ2-2 TRBV7-9 CASSIPGETGELFF
NA TRBV27 CASSPRGTSGRRYEQYF
TRBJ1-2 TRBV19 CASRAGTTYDLWGYTF
TRBJ1-2 TRBV28 CASSIGQGSYGYTF
TRBJ1-5 TRBV2 CASSEGPLLNQPQHF
TRBJ1-1 TRBV5-1 CASSRSNLDRGRAFF
TRBJ1-3 TRBV11-2 CASSLLPGAQLKNTIYF
TRBJ1-5 TRBV9 CASSNSNQPQHF
TRBJ1-4 TRBV5-1 CASSPTTGGGEKLFF